One and the same sample provided the 26 T cell receptor beta chains below, sequenced in a study of blood T cell repertoires in COVID-19. Profiling relied on immunoSEQ multiplex PCR, and the TCRdb table lists in-frame clones only, not all of them. Seen here are a few hundred thousand clones, roughly 90% observed once, and the top ten hold around 10%. The source material was PBMCs or T cells enriched from blood (not recorded which). The receptors were gathered from a woman under 30 who had recovered from COVID-19.

The chain employs TRBV19 and TRBJ2-5, with 8 nucleotides matching TRBD2. The CDR3 is 16 amino acids. V trimming: 3 bases; J trimming: 2 bases; junction bases outside the gene matches: 8. Germline loops: CDR1 LNHDA, CDR2 SQIVND (reference sequence). Here the CDR3 reads CASSIGRVAGQETQYF. The CDR3 DNA sequence: TGTGCCAGTAGTATTGGACGTGTAGCGGGACAAGAGACCCAGTACTTC.

On this clone: Other DNA sequences in the sample encode the same CDR3. The J gene is TRBJ1-1, the V gene TRBV28; TRBD1 matches 7 bases. V lost 7 bases, J lost 1 base, and 6 bases stayed unmatched. The CDR3 is 14 residues long. The germline gives CDR1 MDHEN, CDR2 SYDVKM. CDR3 in DNA: TGTGCCAGCACCGTTGACAGGGAGAACACTGAAGCTTTCTTT. Its translation: CASTVDRENTEAFF.

This chain joins TRBV24-1 and TRBJ2-1, with 8 bases lining up with TRBD1. After removal of 6 bases from V and 2 bases from J, the junction contained 5 bases not matched to a gene. The V gene's germline CDR1 is KGHDR and CDR2 SFDVKD. The CDR3 totals 15 residues. The CDR3 is CATSYGQGTYNEQFF. The CDR3 DNA reads TGTGCCACCAGTTACGGACAGGGCACCTACAATGAGCAGTTCTTC.

This clone has only a few counts. This chain links TRBV4-3 with TRBJ2-7; possible D gene TRBD1, 6 bases. Germline CDR1 reads LGHNA; CDR2 reads YSLEER. The V end lost 0 bases, the J end lost 4 bases, and 16 bases lay between the germline ends. The CDR3 totals 16 residues. The CDR3: CASSQDYRTDLYEQYF. The CDR3 DNA is TGCGCCAGCAGCCAAGACTATAGGACAGACTTGTACGAGCAGTACTTC.

This rearrangement joins TRBV9 to TRBJ2-3; 7 bases are shared with TRBD1. Germline CDR1 is SGDLS and CDR2 is YYNGEE. CDR3 length: 16 residues. With V trimmed by 6 bases and J by 6 bases, 16 bases remained unmatched. The CDR3 bases are TGTGCCAGCACCCCCACCGGGACAGCGGTAGGTGATACGCAGTATTTT. Its protein is CASTPTGTAVGDTQYF.

This clone was counted once. The chain joins TRBV19 to TRBJ1-1, with D possibly TRBD1 on 6 matching bases. Germline CDR1 reads LNHDA; CDR2 reads SQIVND (reference sequence). The V and J ends lost 5 bases and 7 bases respectively, with 20 bases between them. CDR3 length equals 15 residues. The CDR3 loop reads CASSRGGHRGFEAFF. CDR3 coding DNA: TGTGCCAGTAGTCGGGGGGGGCACCGCGGGTTTGAAGCTTTCTTT.

The chain uses TRBV19 and TRBJ2-7; 12 nucleotides align to TRBD2. This CDR3 has 18 residues. Germline-derived CDR1 and CDR2 are LNHDA and SQIVND (reference sequence). V lost 2 bases, J lost 1 base, and 9 bases stayed unmatched. CDR3 in amino acids: CASSIRALAGGRSYEQYF. CDR3 DNA sequence: TGTGCCAGTAGTATACGGGCACTAGCGGGAGGCCGGTCCTACGAGCAGTACTTC.

CDR3 loop: CASSLDGRPQETQYF. CDR3 bases: TGTGCCAGCAGCTTGGACGGGAGGCCCCAAGAGACCCAGTACTTC. The rearrangement joins TRBV7-3 to TRBJ2-5; 7 bases fit TRBD2. This CDR3 region has 15 residues. CDR1 is SGHTA, CDR2 FQGTGA, per germline. Trimming removed 3 bases from V and 1 base from J; junction bases left unmatched: 5.

The chain carries TRBV7-2 and TRBJ2-1, with D possibly matching TRBD1 (5 bases). The V end lost 1 base, the J end lost 7 bases, and 11 bases lay between the germline ends. The CDR3 spans 14 residues. CDR1 and CDR2 from the germline V gene are SGHTA and FQGNSA. Here the CDR3 reads CASSLETVRNEQFF. CDR3 sequence (DNA): TGTGCCAGCAGCTTAGAGACAGTTAGGAATGAGCAGTTCTTC.

V usage is TRBV6-5 and J usage is TRBJ1-5; D gene ambiguous. Trimming removed 10 bases from V and 4 bases from J, with 11 bases in between. Germline CDR1 MNHEY, CDR2 SVGAGI. This CDR3 contains 12 residues. This CDR3 is CATQIYNQPQHF. Here the CDR3 DNA reads TGTGCCACCCAAATCTATAATCAGCCCCAGCATTTT.

V and J are TRBV3-1 (or the pseudogene TRBV3-2) and TRBJ1-1; TRBD1 matches at 10 bases. J lost 4 bases, V lost 4 bases, and 6 bases had no gene match. CDR1 is LGHDT and CDR2 is YNNKEL in the germline V gene (reference sequence). The CDR3 is 15 amino acids. The CDR3 DNA is TGTGCCAGCAGCCCCCGGACAGGGGGTCGCACTGAAGCTTTCTTT. As protein: CASSPRTGGRTEAFF.

There are a few counts of this clone. The chain carries TRBV9 and TRBJ2-7, with D perhaps TRBD2 (5 bases). CDR3 length equals 13 residues. V was shortened by 3 bases and J by 0 bases, with 7 bases between the two germline ends. The V gene's germline CDR1 is SGDLS and CDR2 YYNGEE. The CDR3 sequence is CASSERDSYEQYF. CDR3 DNA sequence: TGTGCCAGCAGCGAACGGGACTCCTACGAGCAGTACTTC.

V and J are TRBV5-5 and TRBJ2-7; 7 bases agree with TRBD2. The CDR3 is made up of 14 amino acids. The germline V gene has CDR1 SGHKS and CDR2 YYEKEE (reference sequence). The V gene end was trimmed by 6 bases and the J gene end by 3 bases; junction bases not matched to a gene: 9. In DNA, the CDR3 is TGTGCCAGCACCATTAGCGGGTTTATCTACGAGCAGTACTTC. Its translation: CASTISGFIYEQYF. The full variable domain, rest sourced from reference TRBV5-5 and TRBJ2-7, is DAGVTQSPTHLIKTRGQQVTLRCSPISGHKSVSWYQQVLGQGPQFIFQYYEKEERGRGNFPDRFSARQFPNYSSELNVNALLLGDSALYLCASTISGFIYEQYFGPGTRLTVT.

This clone has only a few counts. This rearrangement joins TRBV11-2 to TRBJ2-7, with D unclear. Trimming removed 5 bases at V and 9 bases at J, with 23 bases between. In germline, CDR1 is SGHAT, CDR2 FQNNGV. The CDR3 loop spans 15 amino acids. The CDR3 nucleotides are TGTGCCAGCAGCCGCTCAAAGTGGGCCTACGAAGGGCAGTACTTC. It specifies CASSRSKWAYEGQYF.

This chain connects TRBV6-5 to TRBJ2-5; no definite D call. Germline V gene data show CDR1 as MNHEY and CDR2 as SVGAGI. This CDR3 has 13 residues. Deletions cut 8 bases from V and 3 bases from J, with 13 bases between. Here the CDR3 DNA reads TGTGCCAGCGCCGCACTCCGGGAAGAGACCCAGTACTTC. Translating gives CASAALREETQYF.

The chain combines TRBV7-2 with TRBJ2-1, with 16 bases identical to TRBD2. In germline, CDR1 is SGHTA, CDR2 FQGNSA. This CDR3 is 17 amino acids long. The V segment lost 4 bases and the J segment 9 bases; nucleotides outside the gene matches: 9. CDR3 residues: CASSSREGLAGGREQFF. As DNA, the CDR3 is TGTGCCAGCAGCTCTAGAGAGGGACTAGCGGGGGGGCGTGAGCAGTTCTTC.

The chain employs TRBV28 and TRBJ1-2; perhaps TRBD1 as D (6 bases). The germline V and J ends were trimmed by 6 bases and 3 bases, with 26 bases remaining between them. The length of the CDR3 is 18 residues. Germline lookup yields CDR1 MDHEN and CDR2 SYDVKM. CDR3 sequence: CASSVTINRGGAHYGYTF. DNA for the CDR3: TGTGCCAGCAGCGTCACTATCAATCGTGGGGGGGCTCACTATGGCTACACCTTC.

This chain links TRBV6-2 or TRBV6-3 with TRBJ2-5, with D maybe TRBD1 (5 bases). Trimming shortened V by 5 bases and J by 5 bases, and 12 bases separated the two germline ends. Germline values: CDR1 MNHEY, CDR2 SVGEGT. The CDR3 covers 13 residues. The CDR3 protein is CASSPRGEETQYF. The CDR3 DNA follows: TGTGCCAGCAGTCCAAGGGGTGAGGAGACCCAGTACTTC.

The chain has TRBV7-9 and TRBJ1-5; D is unresolved. The CDR3 is made up of 15 amino acids. Per the germline V gene, CDR1 is SEHNR and CDR2 is FQNEAQ (reference sequence). The V end lost 4 bases, the J end lost 2 bases, and 12 bases lay between the germline ends. The CDR3, as DNA: TGTGCCAGCAGCTCGTCTATCCGGGGCAATCAGCCCCAGCATTTT. This encodes CASSSSIRGNQPQHF.

This rearrangement joins TRBV14 to TRBJ2-2; unclear D gene. This CDR3 spans 12 amino acids. Germline V gives CDR1 SGHDN, CDR2 FVKESK. V was trimmed by 5 bases and J by 7 bases, leaving 8 bases between them. CDR3: CASSCGGGELFF. CDR3 DNA sequence: TGTGCCAGCAGCTGCGGCGGCGGGGAGCTGTTTTTT.

This chain joins TRBV11-3 and TRBJ2-7; 9 nucleotides align to TRBD1. Germline V lookup: CDR1 SGHNT, CDR2 YENEEA. There are 15 residues in the CDR3. Losses at the gene ends were 1 base for V and 4 bases for J; bases not matched to a gene: 5. CDR3 sequence (DNA): TGTGCCAGCAGCTTAGGGACAGGGGAAACATACGAGCAGTACTTC. Translating gives CASSLGTGETYEQYF. Full variable domain (remainder filled in from reference TRBV11-3 and TRBJ2-7): EAGVVQSPRYKIIEKKQPVAFWCNPISGHNTLYWYLQNLGQGPELLIRYENEEAVDDSQLPKDRFSAERLKGVDSTLKIQPAELGDSAVYLCASSLGTGETYEQYFGPGTRLTVT.

Only one count was recorded for this clone. The V gene is TRBV6-2 or TRBV6-3, the J gene TRBJ1-5, with TRBD1 identical over 7 bases. The CDR3 extends over 14 amino acids. Germline-derived CDR1 and CDR2 are MNHEY and SVGEGT. Losses at the gene ends were 5 bases for V and 4 bases for J; bases not matched to a gene: 5. Here the CDR3 reads CASSLLTGNQPQHF. The CDR3 nucleotides read TGTGCCAGCAGTCTTCTGACAGGGAATCAGCCCCAGCATTTT.

The genes are TRBV9 and TRBJ2-1; unclear D gene. This CDR3 contains 16 residues. With 0 bases removed from V and 2 bases from J, the gap between germline ends came to 12 bases. CDR1 and CDR2 (germline): SGDLS, YYNGEE. DNA for the CDR3: TGTGCCAGCAGCGTAGCAGGCGCTCGAACCTACAATGAGCAGTTCTTC. Its protein is CASSVAGARTYNEQFF.

The CDR3, as DNA: TGTGCCAGCAGCCCGCGGGGGGGCCGGGGCACAGATACGCAGTATTTT. It codes for CASSPRGGRGTDTQYF. The rearrangement joins TRBV7-2 to TRBJ2-3; TRBD2 agrees at 9 bases. The germline V gene encodes CDR1 SGHTA and CDR2 FQGNSA. This CDR3 is built from 16 residues. J lost 1 base, V lost 5 bases, and 7 bases had no gene match.

The chain couples TRBV19 to TRBJ1-5; D unresolved. Germline V gene sequence: CDR1 LNHDA, CDR2 SQIVND (reference sequence). This CDR3 contains 13 residues. Trimming shortened V by 7 bases and J by 5 bases, and 12 bases separated the two germline ends. The DNA of the CDR3 is TGTGCCAGTACTGGGGTCGGGGATCAGCCCCAGCATTTT. Translation: CASTGVGDQPQHF.

This clone was counted only a few times. This chain joins TRBV28 and TRBJ2-6; a possible D gene is TRBD1 (5 bases). The CDR3 contains 17 residues. Looked up from germline, CDR1 is MDHEN and CDR2 is SYDVKM. Trimming pared 7 bases from V and 0 bases from J, leaving 16 bases between. CDR3 in amino acids: CASTTRQPSSGANVLTF. The CDR3 DNA reads TGTGCCAGCACTACGAGACAGCCAAGCTCTGGGGCCAACGTCCTGACTTTC.